This TCR beta chain was identified in a study of Ad26.COV2.S vaccination and SARS-CoV-2 variants. With respect to this clone: What it binds is not known.

From germline, CDR1 is MGHDK and CDR2 SYGVNS. The CDR3 is 15 amino acids. V dropped 1 base and J dropped 4 bases, with 13 bases sitting between them. Method: immunoSEQ multiplex PCR; TCRdb's copy keeps in-frame clones and lacks some. The repertoire holds roughly 420,000 clones, with nearly 90% as singletons. Study outcomes and limitations: Responses of T cells in total may have been underestimated by the TCR breadth and depth analyses.

Treatment denoted: about 20 received Ad26.COV2.S at low or high dose, single or two shots; 5 received placebo; per-sample allocation not given. Each sample was drawn 63 days after the first injection (of vaccine or placebo). This receptor was identified in a person between 18 and 65 years old who received the Ad26.COV2.S COVID-19 vaccine or a placebo. The chain combines TRBV25-1 with TRBJ1-1; the D gene is possibly TRBD1 (6 bases). Specimen: peripheral blood, collected in a trial of Ad26.COV2.S vaccine versus placebo. The CDR3 DNA reads TGTGCCAGCAGTGAATGGGTGACAGGATCCACTGAAGCTTTCTTT. Protein sequence: CASSEWVTGSTEAFF. Supplemented by reference TRBV25-1 and TRBJ1-1, the full variable domain reads EADIYQTPRYLVIGTGKKITLECSQTMGHDKMYWYQQDPGMELHLIHYSYGVNSTEKGDLSSESTVSRIRTEHFPLTLESARPSHTSQYLCASSEWVTGSTEAFFGQGTRLTVV.